The 10 T cell receptor beta chains reported below all come from one sample, sequenced in a study of CD8+CD57+ T cells in acquired aplastic anemia. Profiling that covered TCR beta VDJ and CDR3 relied on genomic DNA as its template. Each CDR3 protein gets one entry after TCRdb re-called the reads with MiXCR. The sample contains about 240,000 distinct CDR3 sequences, 40% to 50% of which appear only once. An expansion of CD8+CD57+ cells by flow cytometry had been shown in patients chosen for sequencing. The specimen was sorted CD4+, CD8+, or CD8+CD57+ T cells (not recorded which) from PBMCs. Source of these receptors: a human donor with aplastic anemia.

This chain links TRBV5-1 with TRBJ2-7, with D possibly TRBD2 on 5 matching bases. Germline V lookup: CDR1 SGHRS, CDR2 YFSETQ. V was shortened by 4 bases and J by 7 bases, with 9 bases between the two germline ends. The CDR3 totals 11 residues. CDR3 in amino acids: CASSQRGEQYF. DNA of the CDR3: TGCGCCAGCAGCCAGAGAGGGGAGCAGTACTTC.

In its sample, this clonotype was seen many times. V usage is TRBV9 and J usage is TRBJ2-7; TRBD2 matches at 8 bases. The V gene end was trimmed by 5 bases and the J gene end by 5 bases; junction bases not matched to a gene: 12. This CDR3 has 15 amino acids. Germline V gene data show CDR1 as SGDLS and CDR2 as YYNGEE. As DNA, the CDR3 is TGTGCCAGCAGTCGTAGGCTAGCGGGTAAGAACGAGCAGTACTTC. This encodes CASSRRLAGKNEQYF.

The V call is TRBV24-1, the J call TRBJ1-5, with TRBD1 matching over 7 bases. In germline, CDR1 is KGHDR, CDR2 SFDVKD. The CDR3 totals 15 residues. Losses at the gene ends were 2 bases for V and 5 bases for J; bases not matched to a gene: 5. In nucleotides, the CDR3 is TGTGCCACCAGTGATTCGGGACAGTACGATCAGCCCCAGCATTTT. Its protein is CATSDSGQYDQPQHF.

This clonotype was seen repeatedly, ten times or more. The chain uses TRBV3-1 and TRBJ2-7, with 9 bases fitting TRBD2. Germline trimming cut 4 bases from V and 2 bases from J; bases unmatched to any gene: 0. The CDR3 has 13 amino acids. From germline, CDR1 is LGHDT and CDR2 YNNKEL (reference sequence). The CDR3 bases are TGTGCCAGCAGCCGGACTAGCGCCTACGAGCAGTACTTC. This gives the protein CASSRTSAYEQYF.

This clonotype was detected ten times or more. This chain uses TRBV5-1 with TRBJ2-2, with D possibly matching TRBD2 (6 bases). The CDR3 consists of 16 residues. V was cut by 4 bases and J by 3 bases, with 16 bases left in between. Germline V CDR1 and CDR2: SGHRS, YFSETQ. The CDR3 DNA reads as TGCGCCAGCAGCCCGGCAGCTAGCGACTACACCGGGGAGCTGTTTTTT. Its protein is CASSPAASDYTGELFF.

This clonotype was seen at least ten times. This chain links TRBV29-1 with TRBJ2-7; TRBD1 aligns across 10 bases. J gave up 4 bases and V 6 bases, and 12 bases lay outside the gene matches. Germline-derived CDR1 and CDR2 are SQVTM and ANQGSEA. The CDR3 covers 15 residues. CDR3 bases: TGCAGCGTGGAGGGGGAAAGACAGGGGGCGTACGAGCAGTACTTC. Encoded protein: CSVEGERQGAYEQYF.

This clonotype appeared many times. The J gene is TRBJ1-2, the V gene TRBV7-3; perhaps TRBD1 as D (6 bases). Trimming pared 5 bases from V and 4 bases from J, leaving 14 bases between. The germline CDR1 and CDR2 sequences are SGHTA and FQGTGA. This CDR3 contains 14 residues. CDR3 in DNA: TGTGCCAGCAGCGTAGACGGGACACTCTATGGCTACACCTTC. Translating it yields CASSVDGTLYGYTF.

This clonotype was detected ten times or more. The chain is built from TRBV2 and TRBJ2-3, with a tentative D call TRBD1 (5 bases). This CDR3 is 14 amino acids long. Germline V CDR1 and CDR2: SNHLY, FYNNEI. Trimming cost V 3 bases and J 6 bases, with 13 bases left between them. This CDR3 is CASSEFRATDTQYF. CDR3 in DNA: TGTGCCAGCAGTGAGTTCAGGGCTACCGATACGCAGTATTTT.

This clonotype showed up many times. The CDR3 DNA is TGCAGTGCTAGAGATCCTCGCCAGGGAGACACTGAAGCTTTCTTT. Protein sequence: CSARDPRQGDTEAFF. The V call is TRBV20-1, the J call TRBJ1-1; possibly TRBD1 for D (5 bases). Germline lookup yields CDR1 DFQATT and CDR2 SNEGSKA (reference sequence). This CDR3 has 15 amino acids. Trimming left V 0 bases short and J 3 bases short, with 14 bases between.

CDR3 protein: CAIATSGGAYEQFF. Written as DNA, the CDR3 is TGTGCCATAGCGACTAGCGGGGGGGCCTATGAGCAGTTCTTC. The rearrangement joins TRBV10-3 to TRBJ2-1, with 14 positions matching TRBD2. CDR3 length equals 14 residues. Trimming removed 9 bases from V and 8 bases from J; junction bases left unmatched: 6. The germline gives CDR1 ENHRY, CDR2 SYGVKD.